This TCR beta chain was sequenced in a study of cytomegalovirus exposure and HLA in healthy donors. Study-wide background: According to later analysis, the same platform produced the 120 or so validation and under 700 first-cohort repertoires. Study-wide points: A few chains tied to CMV proved CMV antigen-specific in vitro. Most TCR sequences were uncommon, yet certain public TCRs appeared in many donors.

CDR3 length: 15 amino acids. Germline CDR1 is MGHDK and CDR2 is SYGVNS. V shed 9 bases, J shed 1 base, and the junction held 6 bases outside the gene matches. Profiling relied on immunoSEQ multiplex PCR, and the TCRdb table lists in-frame clones only, not all of them. The sample consists of about 120,000 clones, 85% to 90% of them appearing once. About this clone: The antigen remains unidentified.

The sequencing input was PBMCs. This rearrangement joins TRBV25-1 to TRBJ2-6, with 7 bases fitting TRBD1. The sequence was collected from a woman between 18 and 30 years old in good health and CMV-seropositive. The CDR3 nucleotides are TGTGCCAGTAAAGACAGGGAGTCTGGGGCCAACGTCCTGACTTTC. It encodes CASKDRESGANVLTF.